This TCR beta chain is drawn from a study of beta chain features in type 1 diabetes. Trimming took 5 bases from V and 6 from J; bases not matched to a gene: 4. Germline V gene sequence: CDR1 MNHNS, CDR2 SASEGT. The CDR3 has 14 residues. This clone was seen only once. Antigen specificity is unknown. The authors reverse transcribed all of the isolated RNA, so sequencing captured expressed TCRB transcripts. Clones were read by immunoSEQ multiplex PCR, and TCRdb kept only the in-frame ones, dropping some. The sample lists roughly 150,000 clones, approximately 9.9% seen once, with under 2.5% in the top ten. Sorting based on CD45RO/CCR7/CD25/CD127/CD95/CD27 separated CD4+ naive, central memory, regulatory and stem cell-like memory cells. The purity of all sorted populations exceeded 98%. Whole-study results and caveats: Reads derived from cDNA could over-represent cells showing high TCR expression. It was among patients, rather than healthy donors, that naive, central memory and Treg TCRB repertoires appeared more similar.

The chain uses TRBV6-1 and TRBJ1-2, with TRBD1 matching over 12 bases. Sequencing used central memory CD4+ T cells from blood. This receptor was taken from a woman under 30 in good health. CDR3 residues: CASSSGQGADGYTF. CDR3 DNA sequence: TGTGCCAGCAGTTCGGGACAGGGGGCGGATGGCTACACCTTC.